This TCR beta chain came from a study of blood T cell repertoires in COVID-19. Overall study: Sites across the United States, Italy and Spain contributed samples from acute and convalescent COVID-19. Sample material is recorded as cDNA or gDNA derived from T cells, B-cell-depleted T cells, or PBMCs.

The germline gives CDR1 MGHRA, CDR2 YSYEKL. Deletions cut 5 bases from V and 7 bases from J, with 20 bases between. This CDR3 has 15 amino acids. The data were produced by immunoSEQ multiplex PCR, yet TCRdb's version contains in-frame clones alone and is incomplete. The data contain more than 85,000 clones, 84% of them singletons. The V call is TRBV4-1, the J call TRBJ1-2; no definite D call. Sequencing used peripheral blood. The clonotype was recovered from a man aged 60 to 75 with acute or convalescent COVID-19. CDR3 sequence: CASSSMGAGSGGYTF. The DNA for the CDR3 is TGCGCCAGCAGCTCGATGGGCGCTGGGTCTGGTGGCTACACCTTC.